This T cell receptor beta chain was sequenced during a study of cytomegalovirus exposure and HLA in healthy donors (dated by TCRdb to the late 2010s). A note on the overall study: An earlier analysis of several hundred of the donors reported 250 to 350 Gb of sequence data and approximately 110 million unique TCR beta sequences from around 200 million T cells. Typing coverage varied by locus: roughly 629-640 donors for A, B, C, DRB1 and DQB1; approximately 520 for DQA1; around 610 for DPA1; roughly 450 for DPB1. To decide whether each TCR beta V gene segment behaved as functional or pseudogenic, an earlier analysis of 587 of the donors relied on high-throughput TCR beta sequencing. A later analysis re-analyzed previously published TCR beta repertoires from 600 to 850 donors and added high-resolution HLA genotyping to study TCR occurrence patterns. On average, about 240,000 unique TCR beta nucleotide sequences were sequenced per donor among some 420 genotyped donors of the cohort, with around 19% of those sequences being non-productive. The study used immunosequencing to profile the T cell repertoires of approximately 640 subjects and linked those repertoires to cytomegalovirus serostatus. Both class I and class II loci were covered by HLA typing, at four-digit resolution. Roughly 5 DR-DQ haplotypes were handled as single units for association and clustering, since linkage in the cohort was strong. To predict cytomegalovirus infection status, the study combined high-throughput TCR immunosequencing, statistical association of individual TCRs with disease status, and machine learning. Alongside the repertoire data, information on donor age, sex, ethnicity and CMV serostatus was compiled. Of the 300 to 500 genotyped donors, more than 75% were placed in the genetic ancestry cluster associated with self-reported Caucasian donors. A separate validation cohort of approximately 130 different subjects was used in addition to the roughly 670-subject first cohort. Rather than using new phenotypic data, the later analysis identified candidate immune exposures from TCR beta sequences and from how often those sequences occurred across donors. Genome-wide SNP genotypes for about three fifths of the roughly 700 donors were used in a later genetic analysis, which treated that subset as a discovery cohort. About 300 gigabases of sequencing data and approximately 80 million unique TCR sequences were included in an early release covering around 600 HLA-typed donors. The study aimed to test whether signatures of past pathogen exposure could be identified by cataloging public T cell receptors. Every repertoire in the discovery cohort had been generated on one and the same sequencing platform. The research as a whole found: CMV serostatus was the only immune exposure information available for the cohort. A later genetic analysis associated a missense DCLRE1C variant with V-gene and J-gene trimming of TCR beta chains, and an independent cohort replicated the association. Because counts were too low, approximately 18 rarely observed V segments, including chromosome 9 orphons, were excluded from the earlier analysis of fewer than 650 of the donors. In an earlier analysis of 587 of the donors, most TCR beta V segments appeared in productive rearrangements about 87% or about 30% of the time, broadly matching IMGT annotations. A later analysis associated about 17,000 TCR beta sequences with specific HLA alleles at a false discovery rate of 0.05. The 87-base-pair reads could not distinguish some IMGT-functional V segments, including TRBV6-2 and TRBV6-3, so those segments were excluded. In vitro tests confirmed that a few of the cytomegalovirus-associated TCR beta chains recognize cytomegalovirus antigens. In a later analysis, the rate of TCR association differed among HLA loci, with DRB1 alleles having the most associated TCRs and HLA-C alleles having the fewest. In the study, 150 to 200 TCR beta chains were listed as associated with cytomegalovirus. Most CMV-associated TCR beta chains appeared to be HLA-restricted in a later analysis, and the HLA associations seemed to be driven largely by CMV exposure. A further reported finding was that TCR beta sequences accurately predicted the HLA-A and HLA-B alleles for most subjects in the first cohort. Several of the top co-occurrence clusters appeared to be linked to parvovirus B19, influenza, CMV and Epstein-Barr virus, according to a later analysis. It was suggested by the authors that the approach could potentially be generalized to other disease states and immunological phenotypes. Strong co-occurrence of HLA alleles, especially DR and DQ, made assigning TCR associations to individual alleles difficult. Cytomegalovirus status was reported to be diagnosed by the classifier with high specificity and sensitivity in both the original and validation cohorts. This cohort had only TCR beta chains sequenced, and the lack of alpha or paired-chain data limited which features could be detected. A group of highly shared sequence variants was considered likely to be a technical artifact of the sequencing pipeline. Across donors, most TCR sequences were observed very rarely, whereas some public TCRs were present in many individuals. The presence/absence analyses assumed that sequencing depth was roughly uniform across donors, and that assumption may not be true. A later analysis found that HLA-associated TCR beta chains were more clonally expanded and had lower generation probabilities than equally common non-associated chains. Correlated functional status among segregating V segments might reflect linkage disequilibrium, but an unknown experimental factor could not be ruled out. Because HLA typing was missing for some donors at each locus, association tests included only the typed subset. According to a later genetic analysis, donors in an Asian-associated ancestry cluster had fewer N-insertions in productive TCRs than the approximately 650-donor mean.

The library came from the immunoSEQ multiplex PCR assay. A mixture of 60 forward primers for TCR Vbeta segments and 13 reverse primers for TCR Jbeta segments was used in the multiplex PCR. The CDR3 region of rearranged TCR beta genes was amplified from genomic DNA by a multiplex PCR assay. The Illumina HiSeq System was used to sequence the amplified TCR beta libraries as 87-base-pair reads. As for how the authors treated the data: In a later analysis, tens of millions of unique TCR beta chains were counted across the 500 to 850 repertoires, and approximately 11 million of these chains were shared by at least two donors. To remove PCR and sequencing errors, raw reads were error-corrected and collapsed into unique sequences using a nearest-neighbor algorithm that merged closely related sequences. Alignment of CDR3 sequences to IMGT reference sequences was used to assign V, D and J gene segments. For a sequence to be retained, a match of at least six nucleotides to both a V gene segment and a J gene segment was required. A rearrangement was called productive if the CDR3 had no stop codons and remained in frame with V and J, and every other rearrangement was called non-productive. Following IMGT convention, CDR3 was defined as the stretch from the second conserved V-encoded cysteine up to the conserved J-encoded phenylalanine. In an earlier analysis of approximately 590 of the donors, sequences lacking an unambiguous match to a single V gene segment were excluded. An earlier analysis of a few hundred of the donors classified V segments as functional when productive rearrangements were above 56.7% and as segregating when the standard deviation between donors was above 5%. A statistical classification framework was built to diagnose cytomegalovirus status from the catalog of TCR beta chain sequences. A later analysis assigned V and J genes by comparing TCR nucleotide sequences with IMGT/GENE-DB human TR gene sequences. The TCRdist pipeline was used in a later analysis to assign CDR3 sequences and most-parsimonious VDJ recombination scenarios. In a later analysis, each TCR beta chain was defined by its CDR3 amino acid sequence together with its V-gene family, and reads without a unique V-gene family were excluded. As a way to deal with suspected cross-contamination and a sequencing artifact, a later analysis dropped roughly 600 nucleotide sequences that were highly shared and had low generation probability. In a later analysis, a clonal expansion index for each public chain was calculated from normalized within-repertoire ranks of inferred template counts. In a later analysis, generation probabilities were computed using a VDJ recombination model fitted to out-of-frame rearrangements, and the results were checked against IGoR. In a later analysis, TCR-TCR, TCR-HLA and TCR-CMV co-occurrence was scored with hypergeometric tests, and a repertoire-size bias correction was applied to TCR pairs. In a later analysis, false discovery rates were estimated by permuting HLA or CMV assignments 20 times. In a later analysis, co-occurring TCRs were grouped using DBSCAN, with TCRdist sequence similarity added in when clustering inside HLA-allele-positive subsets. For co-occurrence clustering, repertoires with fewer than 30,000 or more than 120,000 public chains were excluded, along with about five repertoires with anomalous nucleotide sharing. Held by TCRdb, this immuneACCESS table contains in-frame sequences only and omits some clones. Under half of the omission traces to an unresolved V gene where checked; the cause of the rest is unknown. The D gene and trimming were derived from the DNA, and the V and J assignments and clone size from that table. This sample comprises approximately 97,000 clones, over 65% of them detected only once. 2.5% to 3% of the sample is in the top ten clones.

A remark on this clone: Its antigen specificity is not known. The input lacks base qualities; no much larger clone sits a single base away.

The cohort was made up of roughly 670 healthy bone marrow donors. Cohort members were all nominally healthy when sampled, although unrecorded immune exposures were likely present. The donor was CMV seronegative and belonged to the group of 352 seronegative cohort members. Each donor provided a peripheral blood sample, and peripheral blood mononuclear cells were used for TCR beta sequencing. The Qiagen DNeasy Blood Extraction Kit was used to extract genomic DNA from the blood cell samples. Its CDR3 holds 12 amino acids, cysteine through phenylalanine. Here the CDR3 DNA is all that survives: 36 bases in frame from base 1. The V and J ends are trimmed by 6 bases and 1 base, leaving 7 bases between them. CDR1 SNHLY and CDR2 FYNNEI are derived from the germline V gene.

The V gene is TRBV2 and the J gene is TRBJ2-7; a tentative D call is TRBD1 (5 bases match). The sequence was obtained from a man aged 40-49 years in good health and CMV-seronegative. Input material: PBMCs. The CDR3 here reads CASRRGSYEQYF. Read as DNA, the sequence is TGTGCCAGCAGAAGGGGTTCCTACGAGCAGTACTTC.